These T cell receptor beta chains were read from a single sample in a study of blood T cell repertoires in COVID-19. The repertoire was sequenced with immunoSEQ multiplex PCR; TCRdb's copy has only in-frame clones and lacks some. The table lists 300,000 to 400,000 clones, 80% to 90% of them singletons. The sequenced sample consisted of peripheral blood. Every receptor here comes from a woman younger than 45 with COVID-19, enrolled during active disease. The CDR3 runs from the conserved cysteine through the conserved F or W. Fields, in order: V gene, CDR3 protein.

V: TRBV9; CDR3: CASSVYRQSEQYF
V: TRBV30; CDR3: CAWRKSGTVPDTQYF
V: TRBV28; CDR3: CASSPSRTGGWNTEAFF
V: TRBV5-4; CDR3: CASSPGWGANGNTIYF
V: TRBV19; CDR3: CASKLQGGTEAFF
V: TRBV10-1; CDR3: CASNPGTGVSLTF
V: TRBV19; CDR3: CASSTQQGGNEKLFF
V: TRBV14; CDR3: CASSPHAGVVRIREWQPQHF
V: TRBV6-2/TRBV6-3; CDR3: CASSYPFLTGMNTEAFF
V: TRBV19; CDR3: CASTHGQVLWTEAFF
V: TRBV4-2; CDR3: CASSQDLAGSTDTQYF
V: TRBV10-3; CDR3: CAISERGQVLAYSNQPQHF
V: TRBV4-2; CDR3: CASSQDAGLYGYTF
V: TRBV5-1; CDR3: CASSLGQPYTDTQYF
V: TRBV29-1; CDR3: CSVEYYQGVRSNQPQHF
V: TRBV19; CDR3: CASSPTAQNEKLFF
V: TRBV6-4; CDR3: CASSADGATNEKLFF
V: TRBV5-1; CDR3: CASSLEQGAGNTIYF
V: TRBV25-1; CDR3: CASHPGTGDTGELFF
V: TRBV29-1; CDR3: CSASTGLSGNTIYF
V: TRBV2; CDR3: CASSGQGAYEQYF
V: TRBV29-1; CDR3: CSTPGQGTYEQYF
V: TRBV14; CDR3: CASSRIGGGETQYF
V: TRBV19; CDR3: CASSNVAGGPGFDEQFF